These 16 T cell receptor beta chains were sequenced from one sample in a study of regulatory and conventional T cells in RAG deficiency. Blood CD4+ CD25-low CD127-high conventional T cells supplied the genomic DNA template. The table came from immunoSEQ multiplex PCR; TCRdb's copy has only in-frame clones and leaves some out. This sample has 45,000 to 50,000 clones, with more than 80% found just once. The same data also went into a second study, on regulatory T cells. That work contributes: Amplification used 52 TRBV primers and 13 TRBJ primers.

The sequenced material came from CD4+ effector T cells sorted from blood. Receptors originate from a human donor in good health.

The chain is built from TRBV5-1 and TRBJ1-2, with 8 bases identical to TRBD1. The ends lost 4 bases at V and 7 bases at J; junction bases unmatched: 9. This CDR3 has 14 amino acids. The germline CDR1 and CDR2 sequences are SGHRS and YFSETQ. In nucleotides, the CDR3 is TGCGCCAGCAGCCTACCGGACAGGGCCGGTGGCTACACCTTC. It specifies CASSLPDRAGGYTF. Based on the CDR3 plus reference TRBV5-1 and TRBJ1-2, the full variable domain is KAGVTQTPRYLIKTRGQQVTLSCSPISGHRSVSWYQQTPGQGLQFLFEYFSETQRNKGNFPGRFSGRQFSNSRSEMNVSTLELGDSALYLCASSLPDRAGGYTFGSGTRLTVV.

The V gene is TRBV18, the J gene TRBJ2-5; D is possibly TRBD2 (6 bases). Germline V gives CDR1 KGHSH, CDR2 LQKENI. The CDR3 has 14 residues. Deletions cut 4 bases from V and 11 bases from J, with 20 bases between. CDR3 DNA sequence: TGTGCCAGCTCACTCGGAGGGGAAACCGGGGTGCAGTACTTC. Its translation: CASSLGGETGVQYF.

This clone was found once. Other DNA sequences in the same sample also yield this CDR3. The chain carries TRBV28 and TRBJ1-5; 7 nucleotides match TRBD1. CDR3 length: 14 residues. Trimming at V came to 4 bases and at J to 0 bases, leaving 0 bases not matched to a gene. From germline, CDR1 is MDHEN and CDR2 SYDVKM. The CDR3 region is CASSSGGSNQPQHF. CDR3 nucleotides: TGTGCCAGCAGTTCAGGGGGTAGCAATCAGCCCCAGCATTTT.

The chain is built from TRBV19 and TRBJ2-7, with 10 bases fitting TRBD1. Per germline, CDR1 LNHDA and CDR2 SQIVND (reference sequence). Losses at the gene ends were 3 bases for V and 2 bases for J; bases not matched to a gene: 7. The CDR3 runs 16 residues. The CDR3 reads CASSMYGTGDTYEQYF. Written as DNA, the CDR3 is TGTGCCAGTAGTATGTATGGGACAGGGGACACCTACGAGCAGTACTTC.

J is TRBJ2-5 and V is TRBV7-3; TRBD2 agrees at 8 bases. Germline-derived CDR1 and CDR2 are SGHTA and FQGTGA. With V trimmed by 2 bases and J by 5 bases, 7 bases remained unmatched. This CDR3 has 15 amino acids. The CDR3 here is CASSLRGLADETQYF. The CDR3 nucleotides read TGTGCCAGCAGCTTACGAGGACTAGCTGATGAGACCCAGTACTTC.

Here the CDR3 DNA reads TGTGCCAGCAGCCAAGATCGACAGACTAGCGGGGGGTTGGGGCGGGAGACCCAGTACTTC. Its protein is CASSQDRQTSGGLGRETQYF. The chain couples TRBV4-2 to TRBJ2-5, with TRBD2 matching 13 bases. This CDR3 has 20 amino acids. J was trimmed by 5 bases and V by 0 bases; bases with no gene match: 15. Germline CDR1 and CDR2: LGHNA and YNFKEQ.

CDR3 loop: CASSEVTDTHGYTF. Here the CDR3 DNA reads TGTGCCAGCAGTGAGGTTACGGACACCCATGGCTACACCTTC. This chain joins TRBV6-1 and TRBJ1-2, with D maybe TRBD1 (5 bases). The CDR3 extends over 14 amino acids. Germline V gene data show CDR1 as MNHNS and CDR2 as SASEGT. The V end lost 3 bases, the J end lost 6 bases, and 14 bases lay between the germline ends.

The chain joins TRBV5-4 to TRBJ2-5, with 8 bases fitting TRBD2. The CDR3 loop spans 14 amino acids. Germline loops: CDR1 SGHNT, CDR2 YYREEE (reference sequence). Germline trimming cut 2 bases from V and 5 bases from J; bases unmatched to any gene: 5. The CDR3 DNA reads TGTGCCAGCAGCTTTGGTAGCGGGGTTGAGACCCAGTACTTC. It translates to CASSFGSGVETQYF.

The V gene is TRBV5-1, the J gene TRBJ1-1; D remains ambiguous. V lost 3 bases to trimming and J lost 0 bases, with 6 bases between them. Germline values: CDR1 SGHRS, CDR2 YFSETQ. This CDR3 has 13 residues. This chain's CDR3 is CASSYRLNTEAFF. In DNA form, the CDR3 reads TGCGCCAGCAGCTACCGTTTGAACACTGAAGCTTTCTTT.

This clone is a singleton in its sample. The chain has TRBV6-1 and TRBJ2-3, with 10 nucleotides matching TRBD1. Looked up from germline, CDR1 is MNHNS and CDR2 is SASEGT. V lost 1 base, J lost 3 bases, and 1 base stayed unmatched. This CDR3 spans 15 amino acids. The CDR3 DNA sequence: TGTGCCAGCAGTGAAGGGGACAGGGGTACAGATACGCAGTATTTT. Its protein product is CASSEGDRGTDTQYF.

The chain is built from TRBV2 and TRBJ1-5; no reliable D call. This CDR3 comprises 15 residues. Trimming stripped 4 bases from V and 0 bases from J, with 10 bases between. Germline values: CDR1 SNHLY, CDR2 FYNNEI. This CDR3 is CASSGTYNSNQPQHF. CDR3 nucleotides: TGTGCCAGCAGTGGGACTTATAATAGCAATCAGCCCCAGCATTTT.

The V gene is TRBV2, the J gene TRBJ2-7, with 8 bases identical to TRBD1. The CDR3 runs to 13 residues. The germline V gene encodes CDR1 SNHLY and CDR2 FYNNEI. Trimming at V came to 7 bases and at J to 2 bases, leaving 4 bases not matched to a gene. CDR3 sequence (DNA): TGTGCCAGCAAATCGGACAGGGCCTACGAGCAGTACTTC. This sequence encodes CASKSDRAYEQYF.

V and J are TRBV6-1 and TRBJ1-4; D remains ambiguous. CDR1 and CDR2 from the germline V gene are MNHNS and SASEGT. The CDR3 has 13 amino acids. Trimming removed 6 bases from V and 5 bases from J, with 10 bases in between. In DNA form, the CDR3 reads TGTGCCAGCAGAGATAACGCGAATGAAAAACTGTTTTTT. This codes for CASRDNANEKLFF.

J is TRBJ1-1 and V is TRBV30, with unresolved D. Trimming took off 0 bases at V and 1 base at J, with 6 bases between the two ends. Germline lookup yields CDR1 GTSNPN and CDR2 SVGIG (reference sequence). This CDR3 comprises 13 residues. The CDR3 loop reads CAWSVRKNTEAFF. The DNA of the CDR3 is TGTGCCTGGAGTGTACGGAAGAACACTGAAGCTTTCTTT. The full variable domain, its missing parts supplied by reference TRBV30 and TRBJ1-1, is SQTIHQWPATLVQPVGSPLSLECTVEGTSNPNLYWYRQAAGRGLQLLFYSVGIGQISSEVPQNLSASRPQDRQFILSSKKLLLSDSGFYLCAWSVRKNTEAFFGQGTRLTVV.

This rearrangement joins TRBV30 to TRBJ2-1; TRBD2 matches at 7 bases. CDR1 is GTSNPN, CDR2 SVGIG, per germline (reference sequence). With 0 bases clipped from V and 0 bases from J, the junction kept 8 bases outside the gene matches. The length of the CDR3 is 17 residues. CDR3 sequence: CAWSVGLAESSYNEQFF. The CDR3, as DNA: TGTGCCTGGAGTGTAGGGCTAGCGGAGAGCTCCTACAATGAGCAGTTCTTC.

This rearrangement joins TRBV7-6 to TRBJ2-5; D remains unclear. The ends were cut back, 6 bases at V and 2 bases at J, with 7 bases in the middle. Germline V gene sequence: CDR1 SGHVS, CDR2 FNYEAQ. The CDR3 has 12 residues. CDR3 loop: CASSRPQETQYF. The CDR3 region has the DNA TGTGCCAGCAGTCGACCACAAGAGACCCAGTACTTC.